This T cell receptor beta chain emerged from a study of neurological immune-mediated disorders. It was by 5'RACE with 10-nucleotide random UMIs that the cDNA was made. TCRdb used MiXCR to reprocess the 5' RACE reads, holding one entry per CDR3 protein. In the table there are tens of thousands of distinct CDR3 sequences, 12% to 15% of which are singletons. The CDR3 runs 14 residues. The V gene lost 3 bases and the J gene lost 2 bases, with 11 bases spanning the gap. Germline loops: CDR1 SGHRS, CDR2 YFSETQ. Stated time point: longitudinal time-point 1 (baseline). This clonotype originated in a female donor with HTLV-1-associated myelopathy (HAM/TSP). The chain uses TRBV5-1 and TRBJ2-5; D remains unclear. Sequencing was done on a sample of PBMCs. CDR3 protein: CASSWNNMQETQYF. The CDR3, as DNA: TGCGCCAGCAGCTGGAACAACATGCAAGAGACCCAGTACTTC. Drawing the rest from reference TRBV5-1 and TRBJ2-5, the complete variable domain is KAGVTQTPRYLIKTRGQQVTLSCSPISGHRSVSWYQQTPGQGLQFLFEYFSETQRNKGNFPGRFSGRQFSNSRSEMNVSTLELGDSALYLCASSWNNMQETQYFGPGTRLLVL.